This paragraph covers one T cell receptor (beta chain) sequence. Its antigen is unidentified. It was with random hexamers that roughly 0.45 to 1 ug RNA was reverse transcribed. TCRdb re-analysed the immunoSEQ multiplex PCR reads in MiXCR, keeping a single row per CDR3 protein. The sample lists over 200,000 distinct CDR3 sequences; 95% were seen once. These data come from a study of CD8 T cells in Susac syndrome. General study results and limits: The study admitted that it had a relatively small number of individuals in its TCR sequencing and HLA analysis.

Germline values: CDR1 MNHEY, CDR2 SVGEGT. J gave up 2 bases and V 4 bases, and 1 base lay outside the gene matches. The CDR3 totals 15 residues. The authors carried out high-throughput sequencing of TCR beta. They applied it to CD8+ and CD4+ T cells obtained from blood. TEMRA cells were FACS-enriched and CD8+ and CD4+ T cells negatively isolated. Specimen: CD4+ T cells from PBMCs. The chain has TRBV6-2 or TRBV6-3 and TRBJ2-1, with TRBD2 identical over 11 bases. This clonotype was obtained from a human donor with multiple sclerosis. DNA of the CDR3: TGTGCCAGCAGTTCTAGCGGGGGGCCCTACAATGAGCAGTTCTTC. This encodes CASSSSGGPYNEQFF.